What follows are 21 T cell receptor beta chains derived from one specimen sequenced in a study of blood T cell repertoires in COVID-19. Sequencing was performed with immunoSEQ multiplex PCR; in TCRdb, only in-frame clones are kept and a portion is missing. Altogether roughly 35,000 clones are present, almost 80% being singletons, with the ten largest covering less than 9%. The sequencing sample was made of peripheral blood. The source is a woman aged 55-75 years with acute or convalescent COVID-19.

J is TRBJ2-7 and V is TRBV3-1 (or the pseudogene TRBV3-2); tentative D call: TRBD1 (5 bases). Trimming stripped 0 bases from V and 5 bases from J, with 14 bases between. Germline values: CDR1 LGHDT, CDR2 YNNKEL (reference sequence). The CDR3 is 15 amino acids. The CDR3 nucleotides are TGTGCCAGCAGCCAAGATGGAGCAGGGTTCGACGAGCAGTACTTC. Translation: CASSQDGAGFDEQYF.

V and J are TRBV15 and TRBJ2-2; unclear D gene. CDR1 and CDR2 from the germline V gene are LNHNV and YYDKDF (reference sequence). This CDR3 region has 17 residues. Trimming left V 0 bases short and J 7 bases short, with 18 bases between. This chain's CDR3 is CATSRDAGDLRIGELFF. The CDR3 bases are TGTGCCACCAGCAGAGATGCTGGCGACCTCAGGATCGGGGAGCTGTTTTTT.

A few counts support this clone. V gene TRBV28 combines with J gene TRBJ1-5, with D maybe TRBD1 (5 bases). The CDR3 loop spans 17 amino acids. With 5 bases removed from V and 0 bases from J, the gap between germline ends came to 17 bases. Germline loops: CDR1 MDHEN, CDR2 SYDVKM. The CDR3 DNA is TGTGCCAGCAGTCTGCGGACGGGACTTTATAGCAATCAGCCCCAGCATTTT. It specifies CASSLRTGLYSNQPQHF.

This CDR3 is CASSGGTVQETQYF. The CDR3 region has the DNA TGCGCCAGCAGCGGGGGGACGGTCCAAGAGACCCAGTACTTC. This chain joins TRBV5-1 and TRBJ2-5, with D perhaps matching TRBD2 (6 bases). CDR1 and CDR2 from the germline V gene are SGHRS and YFSETQ. V dropped 4 bases and J dropped 1 base, with 11 bases sitting between them. The length of the CDR3 is 14 residues.

DNA for the CDR3: TGCGCCAGCGGGACTAGCGAGCGTACGCAGTATTTT. Protein sequence: CASGTSERTQYF. V is TRBV10-1 and J is TRBJ2-3; TRBD2 aligns across 10 bases. V was pared by 8 bases and J by 8 bases, with 4 bases of the junction left unmatched. Germline V lookup: CDR1 WNHNN, CDR2 SYGVQD (reference sequence). The CDR3 contains 12 residues.

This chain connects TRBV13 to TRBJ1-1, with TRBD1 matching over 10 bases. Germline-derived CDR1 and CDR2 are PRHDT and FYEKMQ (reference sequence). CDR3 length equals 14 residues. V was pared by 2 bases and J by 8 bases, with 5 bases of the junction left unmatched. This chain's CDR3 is CASSLRQGAREAFF. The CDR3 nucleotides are TGTGCCAGCAGCTTAAGACAGGGGGCAAGGGAAGCTTTCTTT.

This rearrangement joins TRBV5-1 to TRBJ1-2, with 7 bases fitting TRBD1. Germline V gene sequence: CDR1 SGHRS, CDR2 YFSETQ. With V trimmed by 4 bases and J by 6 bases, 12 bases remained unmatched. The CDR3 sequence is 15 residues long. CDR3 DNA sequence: TGCGCCAGCAGCATACCGACAGGGCCAAGGGATGGCTACACCTTC. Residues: CASSIPTGPRDGYTF.

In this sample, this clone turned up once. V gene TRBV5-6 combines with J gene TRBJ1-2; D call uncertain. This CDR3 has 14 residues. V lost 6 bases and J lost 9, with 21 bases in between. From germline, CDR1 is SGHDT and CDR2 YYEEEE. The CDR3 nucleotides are TGTGCCAGCACGCCTGCAGAATTGGGCCGGCGCTACACCTTC. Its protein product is CASTPAELGRRYTF.

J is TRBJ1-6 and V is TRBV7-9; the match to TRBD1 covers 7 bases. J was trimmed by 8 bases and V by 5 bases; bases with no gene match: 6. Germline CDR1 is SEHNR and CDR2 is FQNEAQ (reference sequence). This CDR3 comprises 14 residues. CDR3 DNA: TGTGCCAGCAGCCCTTGGACAGGACATTCACCCCTCCACTTT. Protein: CASSPWTGHSPLHF.

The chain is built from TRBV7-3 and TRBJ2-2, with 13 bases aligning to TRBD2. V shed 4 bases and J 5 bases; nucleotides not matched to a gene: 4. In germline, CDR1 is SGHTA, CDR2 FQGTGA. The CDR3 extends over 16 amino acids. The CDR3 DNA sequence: TGTGCCAGCAGCTCTGGACTAGCGGGGGTAACCGGGGAGCTGTTTTTT. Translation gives CASSSGLAGVTGELFF.

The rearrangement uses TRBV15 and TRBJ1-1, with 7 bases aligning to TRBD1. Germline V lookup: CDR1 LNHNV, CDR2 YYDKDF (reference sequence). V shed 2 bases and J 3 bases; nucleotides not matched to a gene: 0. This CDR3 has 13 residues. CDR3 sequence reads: CATSRQGDTEAFF. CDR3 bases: TGTGCCACCAGCAGACAGGGGGACACTGAAGCTTTCTTT.

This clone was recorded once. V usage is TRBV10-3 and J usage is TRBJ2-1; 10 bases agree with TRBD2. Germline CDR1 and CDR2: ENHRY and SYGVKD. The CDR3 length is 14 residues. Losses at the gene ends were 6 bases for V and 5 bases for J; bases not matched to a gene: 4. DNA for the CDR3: TGTGCCATCAGGGATAGCGGGGGGCACAATGAGCAGTTCTTC. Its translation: CAIRDSGGHNEQFF.

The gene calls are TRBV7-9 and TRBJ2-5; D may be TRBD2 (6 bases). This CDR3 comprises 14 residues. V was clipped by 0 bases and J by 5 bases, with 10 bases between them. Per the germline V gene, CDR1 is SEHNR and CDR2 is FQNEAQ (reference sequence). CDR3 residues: CASSLAGGLETQYF. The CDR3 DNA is TGTGCCAGCAGCTTAGCTGGAGGGTTGGAGACCCAGTACTTC.

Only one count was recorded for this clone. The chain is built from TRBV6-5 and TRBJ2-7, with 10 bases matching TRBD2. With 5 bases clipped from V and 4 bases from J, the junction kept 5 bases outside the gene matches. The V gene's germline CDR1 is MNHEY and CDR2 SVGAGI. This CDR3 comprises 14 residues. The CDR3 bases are TGTGCCAGCAGTATAGCGGGGGGTACGTACGAGCAGTACTTC. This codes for CASSIAGGTYEQYF.

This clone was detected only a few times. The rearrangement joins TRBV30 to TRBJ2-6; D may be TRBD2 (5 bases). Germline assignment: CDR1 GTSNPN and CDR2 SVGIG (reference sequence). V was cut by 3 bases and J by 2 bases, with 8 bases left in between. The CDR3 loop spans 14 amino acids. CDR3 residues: CAWRRAAGANVLTF. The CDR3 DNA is TGTGCCTGGAGACGAGCGGCTGGGGCCAACGTCCTGACTTTC.

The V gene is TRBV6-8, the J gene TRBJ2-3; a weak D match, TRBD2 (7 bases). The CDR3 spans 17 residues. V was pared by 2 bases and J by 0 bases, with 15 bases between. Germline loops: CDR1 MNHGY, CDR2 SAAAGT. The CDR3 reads CASSYNLRGGSTDTQYF. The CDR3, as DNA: TGTGCCAGCAGTTACAATTTGAGGGGGGGAAGCACAGATACGCAGTATTTT.

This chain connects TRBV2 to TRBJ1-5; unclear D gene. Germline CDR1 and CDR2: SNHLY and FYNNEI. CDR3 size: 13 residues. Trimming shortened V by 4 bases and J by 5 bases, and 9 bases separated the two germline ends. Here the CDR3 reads CASSVQSHQPQHF. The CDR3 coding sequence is TGTGCCAGCAGTGTACAGAGCCATCAGCCCCAGCATTTT.

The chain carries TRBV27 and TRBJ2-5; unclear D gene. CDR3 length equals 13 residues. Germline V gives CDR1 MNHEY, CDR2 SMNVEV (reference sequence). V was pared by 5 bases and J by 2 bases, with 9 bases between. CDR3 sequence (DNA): TGTGCCAGCAGTCGACTGGATCAAGAGACCCAGTACTTC. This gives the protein CASSRLDQETQYF.

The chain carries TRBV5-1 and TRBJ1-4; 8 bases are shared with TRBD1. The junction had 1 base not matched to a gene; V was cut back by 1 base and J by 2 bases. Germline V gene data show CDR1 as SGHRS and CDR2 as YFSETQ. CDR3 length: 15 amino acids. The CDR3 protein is CASSLQGATNEKLFF. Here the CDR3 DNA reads TGCGCCAGCAGCTTGCAGGGGGCGACTAATGAAAAACTGTTTTTT.

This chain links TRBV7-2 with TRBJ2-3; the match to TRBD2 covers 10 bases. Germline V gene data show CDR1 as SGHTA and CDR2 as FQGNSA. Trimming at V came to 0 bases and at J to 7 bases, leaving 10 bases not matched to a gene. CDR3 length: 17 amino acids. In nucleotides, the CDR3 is TGTGCCAGCAGCTTAGCAGCAGCGGGGGGGCCCGTGAATACGCAGTATTTT. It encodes CASSLAAAGGPVNTQYF.

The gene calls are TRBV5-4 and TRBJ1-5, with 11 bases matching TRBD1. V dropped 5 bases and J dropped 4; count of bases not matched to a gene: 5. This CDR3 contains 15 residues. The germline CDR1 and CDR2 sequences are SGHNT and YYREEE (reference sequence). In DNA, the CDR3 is TGTGCCAGCAGTTCCGGGACAGGGGGTAATCAGCCCCAGCATTTT. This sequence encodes CASSSGTGGNQPQHF.